This TCR beta chain was found in a study of Ad26.COV2.S vaccination and SARS-CoV-2 variants. Study-level information: The authors gave Ad26.COV2.S intramuscularly, either once or twice 56 days apart.

Profiled with immunoSEQ multiplex PCR; TCRdb holds only in-frame clones, not every one. The sample has around 350,000 clones, 80% to 90% seen once; the top ten hold 3.3%. V lost 0 bases, J lost 1 base, and 4 bases stayed unmatched. Germline CDR1 and CDR2: SGDLS and YYNGEE. This CDR3 region has 16 residues. Worth noting for this clone: Antigen: not known.

Notes on the study in general: The TCR breadth and depth analyses may have understated or missed part of the total T cell responses.

Treatment noted: roughly 20 received Ad26.COV2.S at low or high dose, single or two shots; roughly 5 received placebo; per-sample allocation not given. Sampling took place 63 days after the first vaccine or placebo injection. An adult of 18-55 years in Boston served as donor. An Ad26 vector was used to express Wuhan-strain SARS-CoV-2 spike as the vaccine. V and J are TRBV9 and TRBJ2-3, with 8 bases lining up with TRBD1. Source: peripheral blood, taken in a trial of Ad26.COV2.S vaccine versus placebo. This TCR derives from a person between 18 and 65 years old who received the Ad26.COV2.S COVID-19 vaccine or a placebo. The CDR3 DNA is TGTGCCAGCAGCGTAGACGGCAGGGGGCGCACAGATACGCAGTATTTT. This gives the protein CASSVDGRGRTDTQYF.